One and the same sample provided the 27 T cell receptor beta chains below, sequenced in a study of shared clonotypes between healthy human individuals. TCRdb's copy holds only in-frame clones and misses some; the assay was immunoSEQ multiplex PCR. The table shows roughly 850,000 clones, with roughly 96% occurring only once. CD45RO-negative, CCR7-selected cells formed the naive CD8 fraction, which excluded terminally differentiated effector memory CD45RA+ cells. Specimen: naive CD8+ T cells sorted from blood. These receptors originate from a man aged 25 to 40 in good health.

The chain has TRBV28 and TRBJ1-5; D possibly corresponds to TRBD1 (6 bases). The CDR3 is 14 residues long. The germline V gene encodes CDR1 MDHEN and CDR2 SYDVKM. Trimming took off 7 bases at V and 8 bases at J, with 18 bases between the two ends. The CDR3: CASMGGTLRKPQHF. The CDR3 coding sequence is TGTGCCAGCATGGGCGGGACACTGAGGAAGCCCCAGCATTTT.

The chain carries TRBV11-3 and TRBJ2-1; 7 nucleotides line up with TRBD2. The germline CDR1 and CDR2 sequences are SGHNT and YENEEA. The CDR3 sequence is 14 residues long. Losses at the gene ends were 1 base for V and 4 bases for J; bases not matched to a gene: 1. The CDR3 here is CASSLAAGYNEQFF. In DNA, the CDR3 is TGTGCCAGCAGCTTAGCAGCGGGGTACAATGAGCAGTTCTTC.

The chain has TRBV6-1 and TRBJ1-1; a possible D gene is TRBD1 (5 bases). The CDR3 consists of 13 residues. Trimming took off 6 bases at V and 4 bases at J, with 12 bases between the two ends. Germline values: CDR1 MNHNS, CDR2 SASEGT. CDR3 nucleotide sequence: TGTGCCAGCAGCCTTACAGGACTCACTGAAGCTTTCTTT. It translates to CASSLTGLTEAFF.

The chain combines TRBV27 with TRBJ2-1; TRBD2 matches at 11 bases. Germline V gives CDR1 MNHEY, CDR2 SMNVEV (reference sequence). V trimming: 5 bases; J trimming: 8 bases; junction bases outside the gene matches: 8. This CDR3 contains 15 residues. CDR3 nucleotide sequence: TGTGCCAGCAGTCTCGGGACTAGCGGCAGCCATGAGCAGTTCTTC. This sequence encodes CASSLGTSGSHEQFF.

V gene TRBV19 combines with J gene TRBJ2-3, with 9 nucleotides matching TRBD2. Unmatched junction bases numbered 6, after V lost 2 bases and J lost 3 bases. Germline V gene lookup returns CDR1 LNHDA and CDR2 SQIVND (reference sequence). This CDR3 is 16 amino acids long. The CDR3 loop reads CASSIPTSGPTDTQYF. In DNA form, the CDR3 reads TGTGCCAGTAGTATACCAACTAGCGGGCCTACAGATACGCAGTATTTT.

V gene TRBV5-1 combines with J gene TRBJ2-5; 9 bases map to TRBD1. Germline CDR1 SGHRS, CDR2 YFSETQ. V was pared by 3 bases and J by 5 bases, with 8 bases of the junction left unmatched. This CDR3 contains 15 residues. The CDR3 region is CASSYLPGQGETQYF. DNA for the CDR3: TGCGCCAGCAGCTACCTTCCCGGACAGGGGGAGACCCAGTACTTC.

The chain is built from TRBV21-1 and TRBJ1-5. TRBV21-1 constitutes a pseudogene. CDR3 length: 16 residues. The CDR3 sequence: CASSKGGGTSNQPQHF. The CDR3 DNA sequence: TGTGCCAGCAGCAAAGGAGGAGGGACTAGCAATCAGCCCCAGCATTTT.

The chain employs TRBV28 and TRBJ2-5; no clear D gene. The CDR3 consists of 16 residues. Germline V lookup: CDR1 MDHEN, CDR2 SYDVKM. Deletions cut 4 bases from V and 2 bases from J, with 17 bases between. For the CDR3, the DNA is TGTGCCAGCAGTTCTGGTGAATCCAGGTCACAAGAGACCCAGTACTTC. Amino acids: CASSSGESRSQETQYF. The variable domain in full, with the rest retrieved from reference TRBV28 and TRBJ2-5, is DVKVTQSSRYLVKRTGEKVFLECVQDMDHENMFWYRQDPGLGLRLIYFSYDVKMKEKGDIPEGYSVSREKKERFSLILESASTNQTSMYLCASSSGESRSQETQYFGPGTRLLVL.

The gene calls are TRBV5-6 and TRBJ2-7; D unclear. In germline, CDR1 is SGHDT, CDR2 YYEEEE. V was cut by 0 bases and J by 3 bases, with 7 bases left in between. There are 13 residues in the CDR3. The CDR3 DNA follows: TGTGCCAGCAGCTTGGTCAGTGACTACGAGCAGTACTTC. Its protein product is CASSLVSDYEQYF.

The V gene is TRBV30, the J gene TRBJ2-7; D is perhaps TRBD2 (6 bases). Trimming left V 5 bases short and J 2 bases short, with 10 bases between. Per the germline V gene, CDR1 is GTSNPN and CDR2 is SVGIG (reference sequence). The CDR3 length is 12 residues. The DNA for the CDR3 is TGTGCCTGGGATGCGGGACCCTACGAGCAGTACTTC. Protein product: CAWDAGPYEQYF.

V is TRBV9 and J is TRBJ2-5; TRBD2 matches at 13 bases. V dropped 4 bases and J dropped 4; count of bases not matched to a gene: 19. The CDR3 totals 20 residues. In germline, CDR1 is SGDLS, CDR2 YYNGEE. CDR3 bases: TGTGCCAGCAGCCCCAAATACGGACTAGCGGGAGAACGGGGTGGAGAGACCCAGTACTTC. Its protein is CASSPKYGLAGERGGETQYF.

The chain carries TRBV7-9 and TRBJ2-7; TRBD2 matches at 10 bases. The CDR3 sequence is 18 residues long. Germline V gene lookup returns CDR1 SEHNR and CDR2 FQNEAQ (reference sequence). Losses at the gene ends were 7 bases for V and 2 bases for J; bases not matched to a gene: 17. In DNA form, the CDR3 reads TGTGCCAGCACCTCCGAAGGAACTAGCGGGAACGTTGCCTACGAGCAGTACTTC. Its translation: CASTSEGTSGNVAYEQYF.

This clone was counted once. This chain connects TRBV7-9 to TRBJ2-7; D may correspond to TRBD1 or TRBD2 (6 bases each). Germline V gives CDR1 SEHNR, CDR2 FQNEAQ (reference sequence). There are 13 residues in the CDR3. V was pared by 6 bases and J by 7 bases, with 16 bases between. CDR3 region: CASSYPGAGEQYF. Written as DNA, the CDR3 is TGTGCCAGCAGTTATCCGGGGGCAGGGGAGCAGTACTTC. Full variable domain (remainder filled in from reference TRBV7-9 and TRBJ2-7): DTGVSQNPRHKITKRGQNVTFRCDPISEHNRLYWYRQTLGQGPEFLTYFQNEAQLEKSRLLSDRFSAERPKGSFSTLEIQRTEQGDSAMYLCASSYPGAGEQYFGPGTRLTVT.

This chain connects TRBV10-3 to TRBJ2-3; possible D gene TRBD2, 6 bases. Per germline, CDR1 ENHRY and CDR2 SYGVKD. V was pared by 9 bases and J by 2 bases, with 12 bases between. This CDR3 is built from 13 residues. The CDR3 sequence is CAILGGITDTQYF. CDR3 nucleotide sequence: TGTGCCATTCTCGGGGGAATCACAGATACGCAGTATTTT.

This clone was recorded only once. The chain links TRBV29-1 to TRBJ2-1, with D unresolved. Trimming took off 3 bases at V and 3 bases at J, with 6 bases between the two ends. From germline, CDR1 is SQVTM and CDR2 ANQGSEA. The CDR3 has 12 residues. The CDR3 sequence is CSVEARYNEQFF. The CDR3 DNA reads TGCAGCGTTGAGGCACGCTACAATGAGCAGTTCTTC.

The CDR3 coding sequence is TGCGCCAGCAATTATGCCGGGGAGCTGTTTTTT. Translation gives CASNYAGELFF. The chain links TRBV5-1 to TRBJ2-2; D is unclear. Between the trimmed V and J ends, which lost 6 bases and 6 bases, there was a span of 6 bases. The CDR3 totals 11 residues. Germline V CDR1 and CDR2: SGHRS, YFSETQ.

This sequence joins TRBV27 and TRBJ2-4; D remains ambiguous. Trimming took off 3 bases at V and 0 bases at J, with 9 bases between the two ends. This CDR3 is 15 amino acids long. In germline, CDR1 is MNHEY, CDR2 SMNVEV (reference sequence). Written as DNA, the CDR3 is TGTGCCAGCAGTTTTTTGACGGGAGCCAAAAACATTCAGTACTTC. It codes for CASSFLTGAKNIQYF.

This clone showed up just once. The CDR3 spells CASSDWDGSYEQYF. The CDR3 nucleotides are TGTGCCAGCAGTGACTGGGACGGAAGCTACGAGCAGTACTTC. The V call is TRBV2, the J call TRBJ2-7, with D perhaps assigned TRBD1 or TRBD2 (5 bases each). The V gene's germline CDR1 is SNHLY and CDR2 FYNNEI. Trimming shortened V by 3 bases and J by 3 bases, and 12 bases separated the two germline ends. The CDR3 totals 14 residues.

The chain uses TRBV29-1 and TRBJ2-3; 9 positions match TRBD1. Germline V CDR1 and CDR2: SQVTM, ANQGSEA. CDR3 length: 13 residues. V trimming: 7 bases; J trimming: 5 bases; junction bases outside the gene matches: 7. The CDR3 DNA follows: TGCAGCGCCTCGGACAGGGGCGGAGATACGCAGTATTTT. Its protein product is CSASDRGGDTQYF.

The chain links TRBV7-2 to TRBJ2-1, with 9 bases that match TRBD2. The CDR3 contains 16 residues. Germline CDR1 and CDR2: SGHTA and FQGNSA. V shed 1 base and J 9 bases; nucleotides not matched to a gene: 10. CDR3 sequence: CASSLVGVSGSSEQFF. The CDR3 DNA follows: TGTGCCAGCAGCTTAGTAGGGGTTAGCGGGAGTTCTGAGCAGTTCTTC.

The chain is built from TRBV6-5 and TRBJ2-3, with D possibly matching TRBD2 (6 bases). The CDR3 spans 15 residues. Trimming left V 0 bases short and J 4 bases short, with 11 bases between. CDR1 is MNHEY, CDR2 SVGAGI, per germline. In nucleotides, the CDR3 is TGTGCCAGCAGTTACTCCGGGAGTGGGGCAGATACGCAGTATTTT. Its protein product is CASSYSGSGADTQYF.

The J gene is TRBJ2-1, the V gene TRBV4-2, with D tentatively TRBD1 or TRBD2 (5 bases each). The CDR3 covers 14 residues. Germline CDR1 and CDR2: LGHNA and YNFKEQ. With 2 bases removed from V and 10 bases from J, the gap between germline ends came to 15 bases. The CDR3, as DNA: TGTGCCAGCAGCCAACGCCCCGGGGCCGGAGAGCAGTTCTTC. Amino acids: CASSQRPGAGEQFF.

The chain employs TRBV7-9 and TRBJ2-5; 14 bases align to TRBD2. This CDR3 spans 17 amino acids. Germline V gives CDR1 SEHNR, CDR2 FQNEAQ (reference sequence). Germline trimming cut 5 bases from V and 0 bases from J; bases unmatched to any gene: 5. CDR3 sequence reads: CASSPRTSGRYQETQYF. The CDR3 coding sequence is TGTGCCAGCAGCCCCCGGACTAGCGGGAGGTACCAAGAGACCCAGTACTTC.

This rearrangement joins TRBV30 to TRBJ1-1; no reliable D call. There are 13 residues in the CDR3. The V gene lost 1 base and the J gene lost 2 bases, with 8 bases spanning the gap. CDR1 and CDR2 from the germline V gene are GTSNPN and SVGIG (reference sequence). The CDR3 sequence: CAWSADSNTEAFF. The CDR3, as DNA: TGTGCCTGGAGTGCGGATTCTAACACTGAAGCTTTCTTT.

This chain connects TRBV15 to TRBJ2-7; 9 bases are a match to TRBD1. V lost 3 bases, J lost 2 bases, and 5 bases stayed unmatched. This CDR3 has 15 residues. Germline V gene data show CDR1 as LNHNV and CDR2 as YYDKDF (reference sequence). CDR3 residues: CATSSWDRETYEQYF. CDR3 in DNA: TGTGCCACCAGCAGCTGGGACAGGGAGACCTACGAGCAGTACTTC. Supplemented by reference TRBV15 and TRBJ2-7, the full variable domain reads DAMVIQNPRYQVTQFGKPVTLSCSQTLNHNVMYWYQQKSSQAPKLLFHYYDKDFNNEADTPDNFQSRRPNTSFCFLDIRSPGLGDTAMYLCATSSWDRETYEQYFGPGTRLTVT.

V usage is TRBV14 and J usage is TRBJ2-4; D remains unclear. Germline CDR1 and CDR2: SGHDN and FVKESK. The ends were cut back, 4 bases at V and 0 bases at J, with 10 bases in the middle. The CDR3 spans 15 residues. The CDR3 region is CASSPSALAKNIQYF. For the CDR3, the DNA is TGTGCCAGCAGCCCCTCTGCGCTAGCCAAAAACATTCAGTACTTC.

The rearrangement links TRBV7-9 to TRBJ1-2, with TRBD1 matching over 7 bases. Germline values: CDR1 SEHNR, CDR2 FQNEAQ (reference sequence). This CDR3 region has 18 residues. V lost 1 base to trimming and J lost 6 bases; unmatched junction nucleotides: 17. Here the CDR3 reads CASSLEGTPQGRVNGYTF. The CDR3 region has the DNA TGTGCCAGCAGCTTAGAAGGAACACCACAGGGGAGGGTGAATGGCTACACCTTC.